This T cell receptor beta chain was recovered during a study of T cell repertoires in cytomegalovirus infection. Using its own MiXCR run on the reads, TCRdb lists one record per CDR3 protein. This sample has some 450,000 distinct CDR3 sequences; approximately 32% occur once, and the top ten carry about 13%. Trimming removed 5 bases from V and 5 bases from J; junction bases left unmatched: 11. The CDR3 loop spans 15 amino acids. Germline assignment: CDR1 SGHAT and CDR2 FQNNGV. The specimen sequenced was PBMCs. This sequence was found in a human donor in good health (CMV status not recorded). Some clones in this sample may be carry-over from other donors' samples. J is TRBJ1-2 and V is TRBV11-2; TRBD1 matches 7 bases. The CDR3 spells CASSPGPGTDYGYTF. CDR3 in DNA: TGTGCCAGCAGCCCCGGCCCCGGGACAGATTATGGCTACACCTTC.